These T cell receptor beta chains were read from a single sample in a study of T-cell reconstitution after alpha-beta-depleted transplantation in children. TCRdb re-analysed the PCR reads in MiXCR, keeping a single row per CDR3 protein. The sample shows about 640,000 distinct CDR3 sequences, around 16% of them seen only once. This sample comprised PBMCs from the stem cell graft donor, obtained from the stem cell graft. Receptor source: a human donor who donated a stem cell graft to a child with acute myeloid leukemia. Each CDR3 is given with its conserved first and last residue. D genes are given only for firm matches. Clone size is shown for a subset of rows, as once, few, many or a class of expanded clone.

J: TRBJ1-1
D: TRBD1
V: TRBV20-1
size: many
CDR3: CSAEAGDPLGQMEAFF
DNA: TGCAGTGCTGAGGCCGGGGACCCCCTGGGACAGATGGAAGCTTTCTTT

J: TRBJ2-2
D: -
V: TRBV7-7
size: -
CDR3: CASSPSRGAGELFF
DNA: TGTGCCAGCAGCCCTTCGAGAGGGGCCGGGGAGCTGTTTTTT

J: TRBJ1-1
D: -
V: TRBV20-1
size: many
CDR3: CSARWGPGTEAFF
DNA: TGCAGTGCTAGGTGGGGTCCGGGGACTGAAGCTTTCTTT

J: TRBJ2-3
D: -
V: TRBV12-3/TRBV12-4
size: -
CDR3: CASSSREDRSTDTQYF
DNA: TGTGCCAGCAGTTCGAGGGAAGACAGGAGCACAGATACGCAGTATTTT

J: TRBJ2-1
D: -
V: TRBV7-6
size: few
CDR3: CASSLGGSSDEQFF
DNA: TGTGCCAGCAGCTTAGGTGGGTCGAGCGATGAGCAGTTCTTC

J: TRBJ1-5
D: -
V: TRBV20-1
size: many
CDR3: CSAGGTYSNQPQHF
DNA: TGCAGTGCTGGGGGGACGTATAGCAATCAGCCCCAGCATTTT

J: TRBJ1-1
D: -
V: TRBV4-1
size: -
CDR3: CASSHSFFGVNTEAFF
DNA: TGCGCCAGCAGCCACTCGTTTTTCGGAGTGAACACTGAAGCTTTCTTT

J: TRBJ2-2
D: -
V: TRBV12-3/TRBV12-4
size: once
CDR3: CASTRPLTKGSATGELFF
DNA: TGTGCCAGCACTCGACCATTAACGAAGGGGTCGGCTACCGGGGAGCTGTTTTTT

J: TRBJ2-1
D: TRBD2
V: TRBV5-1
size: -
CDR3: CASSKAGGPENEQFF
DNA: TGCGCCAGCAGCAAGGCGGGGGGGCCCGAGAATGAGCAGTTCTTC

J: TRBJ1-2
D: -
V: TRBV7-2
size: many
CDR3: CASSFTVQSLYGYTF
DNA: TGTGCCAGCAGCTTTACTGTACAGAGCCTATATGGCTACACCTTC

J: TRBJ2-3
D: TRBD2
V: TRBV19
size: -
CDR3: CASSPGAPGGGADTQYF
DNA: TGTGCCAGTAGTCCAGGTGCCCCCGGCGGGGGAGCAGATACGCAGTATTTT

J: TRBJ1-6
D: -
V: TRBV12-3/TRBV12-4
size: few
CDR3: CASSFQGQNSPLHF
DNA: TGTGCCAGCAGTTTCCAGGGCCAAAATTCACCCCTCCACTTT

J: TRBJ1-1
D: -
V: TRBV4-3
size: many
CDR3: CASSQEISRGTEAFF
DNA: TGCGCCAGCAGCCAAGAGATCTCCCGAGGGACTGAAGCTTTCTTT

J: TRBJ2-7
D: -
V: TRBV7-9
size: many
CDR3: CASSLLAAHSYEQYF
DNA: TGTGCCAGCAGCCTCCTCGCAGCCCACTCCTACGAGCAGTACTTC

J: TRBJ2-1
D: -
V: TRBV24-1
size: -
CDR3: CATSDPGQSSSSYNEQFF
DNA: TGTGCCACCAGTGACCCTGGACAGTCGTCGAGTTCCTACAATGAGCAGTTCTTC

J: TRBJ1-2
D: -
V: TRBV13
size: -
CDR3: CASLQASKGGYTF
DNA: TGTGCCAGCTTGCAGGCTTCAAAAGGGGGCTACACCTTC

J: TRBJ1-4
D: -
V: TRBV7-2
size: many
CDR3: CASSLGGYRNEKLFF
DNA: TGTGCCAGCAGCTTAGGAGGATACCGGAATGAAAAACTGTTTTTT

J: TRBJ2-6
D: -
V: TRBV21-1
size: -
CDR3: CASSKGNSEANVLTF
DNA: TGTGCCAGCAGCAAAGGGAACTCTGAGGCCAACGTCCTGACTTTC

J: TRBJ2-1
D: TRBD2
V: TRBV6-2/TRBV6-3
size: few
CDR3: CASSYPLAGGPDEQFF
DNA: TGTGCCAGCAGTTACCCACTAGCGGGGGGGCCTGATGAGCAGTTCTTC

J: TRBJ2-5
D: TRBD1
V: TRBV7-2
size: -
CDR3: CASSPRGQGVSTQYF
DNA: TGTGCCAGCAGCCCCAGGGGGCAGGGGGTTTCGACCCAGTACTTC

J: TRBJ2-3
D: -
V: TRBV20-1
size: many
CDR3: CSARDLMGGGLPLRPDTQYF
DNA: TGCAGTGCTAGAGATCTCATGGGCGGTGGTCTTCCCCTGCGACCAGATACGCAGTATTTT

J: TRBJ2-2
D: -
V: TRBV7-9
size: few
CDR3: CASSTRDANTGELFF
DNA: TGTGCCAGCAGCACCCGGGACGCAAACACCGGGGAGCTGTTTTTT

J: TRBJ2-1
D: -
V: TRBV4-3
size: -
CDR3: CASSQDRTNSYNEQFF
DNA: TGCGCCAGCAGCCAAGATAGGACTAACTCCTACAATGAGCAGTTCTTC

J: TRBJ1-1
D: TRBD1
V: TRBV5-6
size: few
CDR3: CASSFRDREVGEAFF
DNA: TGTGCCAGCAGCTTCCGGGACAGGGAAGTGGGTGAAGCTTTCTTT

J: TRBJ1-1
D: -
V: TRBV30
size: few
CDR3: CAWSVRAPGEAFF
DNA: TGTGCCTGGAGTGTTAGGGCTCCGGGCGAAGCTTTCTTT

J: TRBJ2-3
D: TRBD2
V: TRBV20-1
size: -
CDR3: CSPSGVTDTQYF
DNA: TGCAGTCCGAGCGGGGTGACAGATACGCAGTATTTT

J: TRBJ1-4
D: -
V: TRBV7-2
size: -
CDR3: CASSLAPRGGNEKLFF
DNA: TGTGCCAGCAGCTTAGCGCCGCGGGGAGGTAATGAAAAACTGTTTTTT

J: TRBJ1-5
D: -
V: TRBV6-5
size: few
CDR3: CASSYSTDGQPQHF
DNA: TGTGCCAGCAGTTACTCCACGGATGGACAGCCCCAGCATTTT

J: TRBJ2-1
D: -
V: TRBV5-4
size: many
CDR3: CASSLGGGAAYNEQFF
DNA: TGTGCCAGCAGCTTGGGGGGGGGCGCGGCCTACAATGAGCAGTTCTTC

J: TRBJ1-3
D: -
V: TRBV12-3/TRBV12-4
size: few
CDR3: CASSWGGPGSMNTIYF
DNA: TGTGCCAGCAGTTGGGGAGGCCCTGGTTCGATGAACACCATATATTTT

J: TRBJ1-1
D: -
V: TRBV29-1
size: many
CDR3: CSVASRGPSMNTEAFF
DNA: TGCAGCGTTGCCTCCCGGGGGCCATCCATGAACACTGAAGCTTTCTTT

J: TRBJ1-2
D: -
V: TRBV12-3/TRBV12-4
size: many
CDR3: CASSLEGGMYGYTF
DNA: TGTGCCAGCAGTTTAGAGGGCGGAATGTATGGCTACACCTTC

J: TRBJ2-1
D: TRBD2
V: TRBV7-8
size: -
CDR3: CASTLAGARNEQFF
DNA: TGTGCCAGCACCTTAGCGGGGGCCCGCAATGAGCAGTTCTTC

J: TRBJ1-5
D: -
V: TRBV5-5
size: many
CDR3: CASSLGLNSNQPQHF
DNA: TGTGCCAGCAGCTTGGGCTTAAATAGCAATCAGCCCCAGCATTTT

J: TRBJ2-3
D: TRBD2
V: TRBV7-2
size: few
CDR3: CASSFGSSGNTDTQYF
DNA: TGTGCCAGCAGCTTTGGTTCTAGCGGAAACACAGATACGCAGTATTTT

J: TRBJ2-5
D: -
V: TRBV24-1
size: many
CDR3: CATSDWRETQYF
DNA: TGTGCCACCAGTGATTGGCGGGAGACCCAGTACTTC

J: TRBJ2-2
D: -
V: TRBV12-3/TRBV12-4
size: -
CDR3: CASRSGRNTGELVF
DNA: TGTGCCAGCAGATCCGGGAGAAACACCGGGGAGCTGGTTTTT

J: TRBJ1-5
D: -
V: TRBV7-6
size: many
CDR3: CASSWGTDQPQHF
DNA: TGTGCCAGCAGCTGGGGAACCGATCAGCCCCAGCATTTT

J: TRBJ1-1
D: -
V: TRBV6-5
size: many
CDR3: CASSYFGGGTEAFF
DNA: TGTGCCAGCAGTTACTTTGGGGGCGGGACTGAAGCTTTCTTT

J: TRBJ1-6
D: -
V: TRBV20-1
size: many
CDR3: CSARPTGLNNSPLHF
DNA: TGCAGTGCTAGACCGACAGGTTTAAATAATTCACCCCTCCACTTT

J: TRBJ2-1
D: TRBD1
V: TRBV20-1
size: -
CDR3: CSARDTQTGGPEQFF
DNA: TGCAGTGCTAGAGACACCCAAACAGGGGGGCCTGAGCAGTTCTTC

J: TRBJ2-5
D: -
V: TRBV29-1
size: many
CDR3: CSVDPGTETQYF
DNA: TGCAGCGTTGATCCAGGGACAGAGACCCAGTACTTC

J: TRBJ2-1
D: TRBD2
V: TRBV24-1
size: many
CDR3: CATSDLSGGNEQFF
DNA: TGTGCCACCAGTGACTTATCGGGGGGCAATGAGCAGTTCTTC

J: TRBJ1-5
D: -
V: TRBV20-1
size: few
CDR3: CSAPAELLNQPQHF
DNA: TGCAGTGCTCCCGCGGAGTTACTCAATCAGCCCCAGCATTTT

J: TRBJ2-5
D: -
V: TRBV7-2
size: -
CDR3: CASSPPVAVQQETQYF
DNA: TGTGCCAGCAGCCCCCCCGTTGCGGTCCAACAAGAGACCCAGTACTTC